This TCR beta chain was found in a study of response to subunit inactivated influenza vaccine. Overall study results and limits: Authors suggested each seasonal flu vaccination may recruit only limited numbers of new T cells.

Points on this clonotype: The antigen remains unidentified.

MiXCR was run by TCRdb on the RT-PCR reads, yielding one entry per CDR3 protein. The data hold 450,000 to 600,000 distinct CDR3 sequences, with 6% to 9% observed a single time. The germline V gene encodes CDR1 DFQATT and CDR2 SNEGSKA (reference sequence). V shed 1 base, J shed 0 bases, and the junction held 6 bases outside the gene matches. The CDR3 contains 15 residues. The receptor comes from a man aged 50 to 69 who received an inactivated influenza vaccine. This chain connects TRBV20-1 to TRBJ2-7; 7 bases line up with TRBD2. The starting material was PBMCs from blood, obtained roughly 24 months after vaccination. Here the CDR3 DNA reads TGCAGTGCTAGAGCTTGGGCTAGCGGCTCCTACGAGCAGTACTTC. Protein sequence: CSARAWASGSYEQYF.